Reported below is one T cell receptor beta chain. Its antigen remains unknown. The sample belongs to a study of shared clonotypes between healthy human individuals. The CDR3 is 13 amino acids. The germline V gene has CDR1 MNHEY and CDR2 SMNVEV (reference sequence). Trimming cost V 6 bases and J 8 bases, with 16 bases left between them. Produced via immunoSEQ multiplex PCR; TCRdb's table is partial and in-frame only. The sample has about 820,000 clones, around 93% seen once; the top ten hold nearly 25%. Findings of the study overall: Represented diversity (both genetic and exposure-history) was limited by the small number of donors.

CD45RO negativity and positive selection for CCR7 defined naive CD8 cells, a population that excluded terminally differentiated effector memory CD45RA+ cells. Adult donors, all healthy and HIV-negative, had no recent acute infections or vaccinations. All donors were Caucasian adults living in Nashville, Tennessee. The receptor comes from a young man in good health. This sequence joins TRBV27 and TRBJ1-1; D remains ambiguous. The specimen sequenced was naive CD8+ T cells sorted from blood. This CDR3 reads CASSLNGRSEAFF. CDR3 bases: TGTGCCAGCAGCCTTAATGGACGCAGCGAAGCTTTCTTT.